These 30 T cell receptor beta chains originate from one sample sequenced in a study of cytomegalovirus exposure and HLA in healthy donors (dated by TCRdb to the late 2010s). The library was built by means of the immunoSEQ multiplex PCR assay. A mixture of 60 forward primers for TCR Vbeta segments and 13 reverse primers for TCR Jbeta segments was used in the multiplex PCR. TCRdb limited this immuneACCESS table to in-frame rearrangements with V and J called. A share of clones is missing; checked studies link under half to unresolved V genes, and the rest is unexplained. The sample's records list about 200,000 clones. The ten largest clonotypes hold almost 0.75% of the sample. Source material: PBMCs. The receptors here all came from a boy between 10 and 17 years old in good health and CMV-seronegative.

V usage is TRBV11-2 and J usage is TRBJ2-1; D is perhaps TRBD2 (7 bases). This CDR3 is built from 15 residues. V was clipped by 3 bases and J by 5 bases, with 14 bases between them. Germline CDR1 is SGHAT and CDR2 is FQNNGV. CDR3 sequence: CASSLLTGRDNEQFF. The CDR3 bases are TGTGCCAGCAGCTTGCTCACAGGGAGGGACAATGAGCAGTTCTTC.

The chain has TRBV7-5 and TRBJ1-2. TRBV7-5 is recorded as a pseudogene. The CDR3 length is 16 residues. The CDR3 DNA reads TGTGCCAGAAGCTTTGAGAGGCGGGGTCCTGAGTATGGCTACACCTTC. Translating gives CARSFERRGPEYGYTF.

The J gene is TRBJ1-5, the V gene TRBV7-8; D remains unclear. Trimming removed 5 bases from V and 3 bases from J, with 20 bases in between. CDR1 is SGHVS, CDR2 FQNEAQ, per germline. The CDR3 contains 17 residues. In DNA, the CDR3 is TGTGCCAGCAGCGCGGGTCTTGTGGCCATACCCAATCAGCCCCAGCATTTT. Translation: CASSAGLVAIPNQPQHF.

The J gene is TRBJ2-5, the V gene TRBV30; 7 bases line up with TRBD1. TRBJ2-7 explains the end of the DNA better; the J call may be wrong. The CDR3 spans 15 residues. Germline CDR1 reads GTSNPN; CDR2 reads SVGIG (reference sequence). CDR3 DNA sequence: TGTGCCTGGAGTGGCGACCGGGACAGCGCCTACGAGCAGTACTTC. Translated, it gives CAWSGDRDSAYEQYF.

The chain joins TRBV18 to TRBJ1-2, with D possibly matching TRBD1 (6 bases). The V end lost 4 bases, the J end lost 4 bases, and 13 bases lay between the germline ends. From germline, CDR1 is KGHSH and CDR2 LQKENI. The CDR3 is 14 amino acids. The CDR3 reads CASSHRTEPYGYTF. The CDR3 DNA reads as TGTGCCAGCTCACACCGGACAGAGCCCTATGGCTACACCTTC.

The rearrangement uses TRBV5-1 and TRBJ2-2, with 8 positions matching TRBD1. The CDR3 is made up of 17 amino acids. J was trimmed by 0 bases and V by 4 bases; bases with no gene match: 8. Germline CDR1 and CDR2: SGHRS and YFSETQ. Here the CDR3 reads CASSPPTGDANTGELFF. The CDR3 coding sequence is TGCGCCAGCAGCCCTCCGACAGGGGACGCGAACACCGGGGAGCTGTTTTTT.

This chain joins TRBV25-1 and TRBJ1-5; D unclear. Germline CDR1 MGHDK, CDR2 SYGVNS. V lost 4 bases and J lost 2, with 9 bases in between. The CDR3 extends over 14 amino acids. CDR3 nucleotides: TGTGCCAGCAGTGGTTTTGAGGGCAATCAGCCCCAGCATTTT. The encoded protein is CASSGFEGNQPQHF.

The chain uses TRBV15 and TRBJ2-7; D perhaps matches TRBD1 (6 bases). With 6 bases removed from V and 6 bases from J, the gap between germline ends came to 21 bases. Germline V gene sequence: CDR1 LNHNV, CDR2 YYDKDF (reference sequence). The CDR3 consists of 15 residues. CDR3 sequence reads: CATRLTKTGGGEQYF. The CDR3 DNA is TGTGCCACCAGACTAACCAAGACAGGCGGAGGCGAGCAGTACTTC.

The J gene is TRBJ2-7, the V gene TRBV7-9, with TRBD2 as a possible D gene (5 bases). From germline, CDR1 is SEHNR and CDR2 FQNEAQ (reference sequence). V was cut by 3 bases and J by 0 bases, with 6 bases left in between. CDR3 length equals 13 residues. DNA of the CDR3: TGTGCCAGCAGCTTTCTAGCCTCCTACGAGCAGTACTTC. Translation: CASSFLASYEQYF. The complete variable domain, with remaining parts taken from reference TRBV7-9 and TRBJ2-7, reads DTGVSQNPRHKITKRGQNVTFRCDPISEHNRLYWYRQTLGQGPEFLTYFQNEAQLEKSRLLSDRFSAERPKGSFSTLEIQRTEQGDSAMYLCASSFLASYEQYFGPGTRLTVT.

This sequence joins TRBV5-4 and TRBJ2-5; D is perhaps TRBD2 (6 bases). V lost 1 base and J lost 4, with 14 bases in between. Germline lookup yields CDR1 SGHNT and CDR2 YYREEE (reference sequence). The CDR3 contains 15 residues. CDR3 in amino acids: CASSLIGGSRETQYF. CDR3 nucleotides: TGTGCCAGCAGCTTGATCGGGGGTTCGCGAGAGACCCAGTACTTC.

J is TRBJ2-1 and V is TRBV9, with 10 bases that match TRBD2. The CDR3 spans 16 residues. Germline CDR1 reads SGDLS; CDR2 reads YYNGEE. The J segment lost 5 bases and the V segment lost 3 bases, leaving 8 bases of the junction unmatched. CDR3 protein: CASSAYLAGENNEQFF. The CDR3 coding sequence is TGTGCCAGCAGCGCCTACCTAGCGGGGGAGAACAATGAGCAGTTCTTC. The full variable domain, rest sourced from reference TRBV9 and TRBJ2-1, is DSGVTQTPKHLITATGQRVTLRCSPRSGDLSVYWYQQSLDQGLQFLIQYYNGEERAKGNILERFSAQQFPDLHSELNLSSLELGDSALYFCASSAYLAGENNEQFFGPGTRLTVL.

The chain recombines TRBV5-5 with TRBJ2-5; D perhaps matches TRBD2 (7 bases). The germline CDR1 and CDR2 sequences are SGHKS and YYEKEE (reference sequence). The length of the CDR3 is 14 residues. Trimming took off 5 bases at V and 7 bases at J, with 18 bases between the two ends. The CDR3 is CASRSWRGGATQYF. CDR3 in DNA: TGTGCCAGCAGAAGTTGGAGGGGGGGGGCGACCCAGTACTTC.

The chain recombines TRBV6-1 with TRBJ1-4; D might be TRBD1 (6 bases). Germline V gives CDR1 MNHNS, CDR2 SASEGT. V gave up 7 bases and J gave up 3 bases, with 9 bases separating them. CDR3 length: 13 residues. This chain's CDR3 is CASMGAPNEKLFF. DNA for the CDR3: TGTGCCAGCATGGGGGCACCTAATGAAAAACTGTTTTTT.

The chain carries TRBV9 and TRBJ1-1; 8 positions agree with TRBD1. CDR1 and CDR2 from the germline V gene are SGDLS and YYNGEE. After removal of 4 bases from V and 6 bases from J, the junction contained 5 bases not matched to a gene. This CDR3 is 13 amino acids long. In DNA, the CDR3 is TGTGCCAGCAGCCCGGACAGGGACCCTGAAGCTTTCTTT. Translating gives CASSPDRDPEAFF.

This chain uses TRBV29-1 with TRBJ1-2; TRBD1 might be the D (6 bases). The CDR3 covers 14 residues. From germline, CDR1 is SQVTM and CDR2 ANQGSEA. Trimming removed 3 bases from V and 8 bases from J, with 19 bases in between. CDR3: CSVEGTWGRRGYTF. The CDR3, as DNA: TGCAGCGTTGAGGGTACATGGGGGCGGAGAGGCTACACCTTC.

The V and J genes are TRBV9 and TRBJ2-5, with D possibly being TRBD2 (6 bases). The V end lost 4 bases, the J end lost 2 bases, and 15 bases lay between the germline ends. This CDR3 comprises 15 residues. CDR1 and CDR2 (germline): SGDLS, YYNGEE. The CDR3 DNA follows: TGTGCCAGCAGCAGCTACGGGACTTCACAAGAGACCCAGTACTTC. It encodes CASSSYGTSQETQYF.

The rearrangement links TRBV5-4 to TRBJ1-1; maybe TRBD1 (5 bases). This CDR3 has 14 amino acids. Germline V gene sequence: CDR1 SGHNT, CDR2 YYREEE (reference sequence). Trimming took 0 bases from V and 0 from J, leaving 6 bases between them. CDR3: CASSLDRMNTEAFF. The CDR3 DNA sequence: TGTGCCAGCAGCTTGGACAGGATGAACACTGAAGCTTTCTTT.

The chain combines TRBV4-1 with TRBJ2-7; 10 positions match TRBD2. The CDR3 extends over 15 amino acids. Per the germline V gene, CDR1 is MGHRA and CDR2 is YSYEKL. V trimming: 4 bases; J trimming: 2 bases; junction bases outside the gene matches: 5. CDR3 in amino acids: CASSPGLATTYEQYF. CDR3 DNA: TGCGCCAGCAGCCCGGGACTAGCGACCACCTACGAGCAGTACTTC.

CDR3 protein: CASSPEDMDEQYF. The DNA for the CDR3 is TGTGCCAGCAGCCCAGAGGATATGGACGAGCAGTACTTC. The chain has TRBV7-6 and TRBJ2-7; D remains ambiguous. The V and J ends lost 5 bases and 5 bases respectively, with 13 bases between them. The CDR3 runs to 13 residues. Looked up from germline, CDR1 is SGHVS and CDR2 is FNYEAQ.

Written as DNA, the CDR3 is TGTGCCAGCAGCCCCTCGGCCAGGGCCCCCCTCTATGGCTACACCTTC. As protein: CASSPSARAPLYGYTF. The gene calls are TRBV27 and TRBJ1-2; perhaps TRBD1 as D (5 bases). CDR1 MNHEY and CDR2 SMNVEV come from the germline V gene (reference sequence). V shed 6 bases and J shed 4 bases, with 21 bases lying between them. The CDR3 runs 16 residues.

CDR3 DNA sequence: TGTGCCAGCAGGTCACAGGGAAGCTCCTACGAGCAGTACTTC. Its protein is CASRSQGSSYEQYF. The chain couples TRBV2 to TRBJ2-7; a weak D match, TRBD1 (6 bases). Germline V gene sequence: CDR1 SNHLY, CDR2 FYNNEI. V was pared by 6 bases and J by 0 bases, with 12 bases between. The CDR3 has 14 amino acids.

The J gene is TRBJ2-1, the V gene TRBV13; 8 bases map to TRBD2. V trimming: 5 bases; J trimming: 2 bases; junction bases outside the gene matches: 5. CDR3 length equals 15 residues. Germline V CDR1 and CDR2: PRHDT, FYEKMQ (reference sequence). Here the CDR3 reads CASSLSGATYNEQFF. The CDR3 nucleotides read TGTGCCAGCAGCCTTAGCGGGGCGACCTACAATGAGCAGTTCTTC.

CDR3 protein: CASSAAQGLQPQHF. The DNA of the CDR3 is TGTGCCAGCAGCGCAGCCCAGGGGCTTCAGCCCCAGCATTTT. V usage is TRBV9 and J usage is TRBJ1-5, with a possible D match to TRBD1 (6 bases). The CDR3 sequence is 14 residues long. Germline V gene lookup returns CDR1 SGDLS and CDR2 YYNGEE. V was shortened by 3 bases and J by 6 bases, with 13 bases between the two germline ends. The full variable domain, rest sourced from reference TRBV9 and TRBJ1-5, is DSGVTQTPKHLITATGQRVTLRCSPRSGDLSVYWYQQSLDQGLQFLIQYYNGEERAKGNILERFSAQQFPDLHSELNLSSLELGDSALYFCASSAAQGLQPQHFGDGTRLSIL.

The chain combines TRBV21-1 with TRBJ1-5. TRBV21-1 is flagged as a pseudogene. This CDR3 is 16 amino acids long. In DNA form, the CDR3 reads TGTGCCAGCAGCATCGGGACTCAACATTTTTGTCAGCCCCAGCATTTT. Protein sequence: CASSIGTQHFCQPQHF.

This chain joins TRBV4-1 and TRBJ2-3; TRBD1 matches at 9 bases. V lost 0 bases to trimming and J lost 0 bases; unmatched junction nucleotides: 7. Germline V lookup: CDR1 MGHRA, CDR2 YSYEKL. This CDR3 is 18 amino acids long. This chain's CDR3 is CASSQDGTGGGSTDTQYF. CDR3 sequence (DNA): TGCGCCAGCAGCCAAGATGGTACAGGGGGCGGGAGCACAGATACGCAGTATTTT.

The J gene is TRBJ2-7, the V gene TRBV5-4; 9 bases map to TRBD1. CDR1 SGHNT and CDR2 YYREEE come from the germline V gene (reference sequence). CDR3 length: 16 residues. Germline trimming cut 3 bases from V and 5 bases from J; bases unmatched to any gene: 12. The DNA of the CDR3 is TGTGCCAGCAGCTCCTGGGACAGGGCCAGGGCCCACGAGCAGTACTTC. It encodes CASSSWDRARAHEQYF.

The chain joins TRBV6-5 to TRBJ2-1; a possible D gene is TRBD2 (5 bases). Germline-derived CDR1 and CDR2 are MNHEY and SVGAGI. The CDR3 consists of 14 residues. Trimming cost V 5 bases and J 9 bases, with 17 bases left between them. The CDR3: CASSPGVRAGEQFF. Written as DNA, the CDR3 is TGTGCCAGCAGTCCCGGCGTGCGGGCAGGTGAGCAGTTCTTC.

The chain links TRBV11-2 to TRBJ2-1; D is perhaps TRBD2 (6 bases). This CDR3 contains 14 residues. Germline assignment: CDR1 SGHAT and CDR2 FQNNGV. The germline V and J ends were trimmed by 5 bases and 7 bases, with 15 bases remaining between them. The CDR3 DNA reads TGTGCCAGCAGCACCTACCGGGACTTGAATGAGCAGTTCTTC. It codes for CASSTYRDLNEQFF.

The gene calls are TRBV19 and TRBJ2-5, with TRBD2 matching 16 bases. Gene TRBJ2-7 matches the end of the DNA better, so the J call may be wrong. CDR3 size: 18 residues. Germline assignment: CDR1 LNHDA and CDR2 SQIVND (reference sequence). The CDR3 here is CASSRQGTSGGDSYEQYF. CDR3 nucleotide sequence: TGTGCCAGTAGTCGACAGGGGACTAGCGGGGGGGACTCCTACGAGCAGTACTTC.

The genes are TRBV6-5 and TRBJ1-1; D call uncertain. V was shortened by 2 bases and J by 1 base, with 11 bases between the two germline ends. The CDR3 runs to 15 residues. Germline lookup yields CDR1 MNHEY and CDR2 SVGAGI. The CDR3 DNA is TGTGCCAGCAGTTACGACGGGTGGAAGAACACTGAAGCTTTCTTT. Amino acid sequence: CASSYDGWKNTEAFF.